Following are 26 T cell receptor beta chains from one sample sequenced in a study of OX40 agonist ivuxolimab in advanced cancers. Profiling relied on immunoSEQ multiplex PCR, and the TCRdb table lists in-frame clones only, not all of them. Of fewer than 95,000 clones listed, approximately 90% are singletons. The sequencing used CD4+ or CD8+ T cells sorted from blood, collected in a trial of the OX40 agonist ivuxolimab. The receptors come from an adult with an advanced solid tumor such as melanoma, head and neck, liver or kidney cancer.

In its sample, this clone was seen a few times. The gene calls are TRBV19 and TRBJ1-5; D is uncertain. With 5 bases removed from V and 2 bases from J, the gap between germline ends came to 10 bases. Germline CDR1 reads LNHDA; CDR2 reads SQIVND (reference sequence). The CDR3 totals 14 residues. DNA for the CDR3: TGTGCCAGTAGTCGTGCGGATGGCAATCAGCCCCAGCATTTT. Translation: CASSRADGNQPQHF.

This rearrangement joins TRBV28 to TRBJ2-5, with D hard to call. There are 13 residues in the CDR3. The germline V gene encodes CDR1 MDHEN and CDR2 SYDVKM. V was cut by 8 bases and J by 2 bases, with 12 bases left in between. The CDR3 nucleotides are TGTGCCAGCGGTCCCCCGGTTCAAGAGACCCAGTACTTC. Translated: CASGPPVQETQYF.

The genes are TRBV25-1 and TRBJ1-4; 10 bases align to TRBD1. The trim removed 4 bases at V and 7 bases at J, leaving 9 bases unmatched. Germline-derived CDR1 and CDR2 are MGHDK and SYGVNS. The CDR3 contains 16 residues. This chain's CDR3 is CASSAAPGQGSEKLFF. CDR3 coding DNA: TGTGCCAGCAGTGCAGCCCCGGGACAGGGGTCTGAAAAACTGTTTTTT.

This clone is a singleton in its sample. The rearrangement uses TRBV9 and TRBJ2-7; a weak D match, TRBD2 (6 bases). The length of the CDR3 is 14 residues. Germline values: CDR1 SGDLS, CDR2 YYNGEE. Trimming took off 2 bases at V and 6 bases at J, with 15 bases between the two ends. CDR3 nucleotide sequence: TGTGCCAGCAGCGTCCGGGAGACCTCGTCCGAGCAGTACTTC. It yields the protein CASSVRETSSEQYF.

The chain recombines TRBV28 with TRBJ2-1, with 9 bases matching TRBD2. The V gene end was trimmed by 5 bases and the J gene end by 5 bases; junction bases not matched to a gene: 4. Germline V CDR1 and CDR2: MDHEN, SYDVKM. The length of the CDR3 is 14 residues. The CDR3 spells CASSNSGRHNEQFF. DNA of the CDR3: TGTGCCAGCAGTAATAGCGGGAGACACAATGAGCAGTTCTTC.

The chain is built from TRBV19 and TRBJ2-3; the match to TRBD2 covers 11 bases. The CDR3 runs to 16 residues. Germline V gene lookup returns CDR1 LNHDA and CDR2 SQIVND (reference sequence). After removal of 6 bases from V and 4 bases from J, the junction contained 9 bases not matched to a gene. Here the CDR3 reads CASRTRLAGSADTQYF. The CDR3 DNA is TGTGCCAGTAGAACTCGACTAGCGGGAAGCGCAGATACGCAGTATTTT.

The rearrangement joins TRBV19 to TRBJ2-7, with 11 bases matching TRBD2. The CDR3 sequence is 14 residues long. Germline assignment: CDR1 LNHDA and CDR2 SQIVND (reference sequence). The ends lost 6 bases at V and 6 bases at J; junction bases unmatched: 7. CDR3 protein: CASRTSGIRGEQYF. The CDR3 region has the DNA TGTGCCAGTAGGACTAGCGGGATCAGGGGCGAGCAGTACTTC.

Only one count was recorded for this clone. This chain uses TRBV19 with TRBJ1-3; tentative D call: TRBD1 (5 bases). CDR1 LNHDA and CDR2 SQIVND come from the germline V gene (reference sequence). The ends were cut back, 5 bases at V and 0 bases at J, with 11 bases in the middle. The CDR3 totals 15 residues. CDR3 in amino acids: CASSFEGSSGNTIYF. The DNA of the CDR3 is TGTGCCAGTAGTTTCGAGGGGAGCTCTGGAAACACCATATATTTT.

The rearrangement uses TRBV30 and TRBJ2-7, with D uncertain. V was cut by 2 bases and J by 3 bases, with 5 bases left in between. CDR3 size: 11 residues. The germline gives CDR1 GTSNPN, CDR2 SVGIG (reference sequence). CDR3 sequence (DNA): TGTGCCTGGAGTCTTGGCTACGAGCAGTACTTC. It translates to CAWSLGYEQYF.

This chain links TRBV7-2 with TRBJ2-3, with D tentatively TRBD2 (5 bases). The CDR3 runs 14 residues. V was pared by 5 bases and J by 5 bases, with 14 bases between. Germline-derived CDR1 and CDR2 are SGHTA and FQGNSA. The CDR3 nucleotides read TGTGCCAGCAGCCCCATCTCCGAGGGAGATACGCAGTATTTT. Its protein is CASSPISEGDTQYF.

The V and J genes are TRBV27 and TRBJ1-1; D gene unclear. From germline, CDR1 is MNHEY and CDR2 SMNVEV (reference sequence). The V end was cut by 3 bases, the J end by 0 bases, with 17 bases between. This CDR3 comprises 17 residues. CDR3 sequence: CASSFFPSAGMNTEAFF. The CDR3, as DNA: TGTGCCAGCAGTTTTTTTCCCTCGGCCGGCATGAACACTGAAGCTTTCTTT.

The chain links TRBV28 to TRBJ2-1; 8 nucleotides align to TRBD2. The trim removed 4 bases at V and 9 bases at J, leaving 14 bases unmatched. The CDR3 is 16 residues long. The germline gives CDR1 MDHEN, CDR2 SYDVKM. CDR3 region: CASSSRLGRGRPEQFF. The CDR3 DNA sequence: TGTGCCAGCAGTTCCCGTCTCGGACGCGGGAGGCCTGAGCAGTTCTTC.

The V and J genes are TRBV28 and TRBJ1-1, with unresolved D. CDR1 is MDHEN, CDR2 SYDVKM, per germline. V lost 2 bases and J lost 7, with 14 bases in between. This CDR3 has 14 residues. The CDR3 loop is CASSLGPDRDEAFF. DNA of the CDR3: TGTGCCAGCAGTTTAGGCCCGGACCGCGATGAAGCTTTCTTT.

The chain uses TRBV5-4 and TRBJ2-5; 10 bases match TRBD1. The CDR3 length is 15 residues. J was trimmed by 5 bases and V by 0 bases; bases with no gene match: 4. Germline assignment: CDR1 SGHNT and CDR2 YYREEE (reference sequence). CDR3 loop: CASSLGGTGAETQYF. CDR3 DNA sequence: TGTGCCAGCAGCTTGGGGGGGACAGGGGCCGAGACCCAGTACTTC.

This rearrangement joins TRBV7-2 to TRBJ1-5; no clear D. Germline assignment: CDR1 SGHTA and CDR2 FQGNSA. The CDR3 is 14 amino acids. With 1 base removed from V and 5 bases from J, the gap between germline ends came to 9 bases. CDR3 region: CASSLEAEHQPQHF. For the CDR3, the DNA is TGTGCCAGCAGCTTAGAGGCAGAACATCAGCCCCAGCATTTT.

The chain couples TRBV18 to TRBJ1-2; 7 bases match TRBD1. The germline CDR1 and CDR2 sequences are KGHSH and LQKENI. The CDR3 has 14 amino acids. V lost 3 bases to trimming and J lost 3 bases; unmatched junction nucleotides: 4. The CDR3 protein is CASSPQGTDYGYTF. CDR3 sequence (DNA): TGTGCCAGCTCACCCCAAGGGACAGACTATGGCTACACCTTC. The entire variable domain, with the rest obtained from reference TRBV18 and TRBJ1-2, is as follows: NAGVMQNPRHLVRRRGQEARLRCSPMKGHSHVYWYRQLPEEGLKFMVYLQKENIIDESGMPKERFSAEFPKEGPSILRIQQVVRGDSAAYFCASSPQGTDYGYTFGSGTRLTVV.

The chain is built from TRBV7-2 and TRBJ2-2; D is undetermined. From germline, CDR1 is SGHTA and CDR2 FQGNSA. This CDR3 has 15 amino acids. Between the trimmed V and J ends, which lost 5 bases and 3 bases, there was a span of 13 bases. In DNA form, the CDR3 reads TGTGCCAGCAGCCCCCCTCGAGTTTACACCGGGGAGCTGTTTTTT. It yields the protein CASSPPRVYTGELFF.

V is TRBV7-2 and J is TRBJ2-5; D remains unclear. This CDR3 has 14 amino acids. With 1 base removed from V and 2 bases from J, the gap between germline ends came to 8 bases. Germline V gene sequence: CDR1 SGHTA, CDR2 FQGNSA. The CDR3, as DNA: TGTGCCAGCAGCTTAGAGTCTCGTCAAGAGACCCAGTACTTC. It specifies CASSLESRQETQYF.

V usage is TRBV14 and J usage is TRBJ1-4; 8 nucleotides match TRBD1. Germline V gene lookup returns CDR1 SGHDN and CDR2 FVKESK. The V segment lost 9 bases and the J segment 0 bases; nucleotides outside the gene matches: 12. This CDR3 comprises 17 residues. This CDR3 reads CASVPGQGDSTNEKLFF. The CDR3 coding sequence is TGTGCCAGTGTCCCCGGACAGGGAGACTCAACTAATGAAAAACTGTTTTTT.

J is TRBJ2-7 and V is TRBV28; D remains ambiguous. From germline, CDR1 is MDHEN and CDR2 SYDVKM. This CDR3 region has 15 residues. Trimming took off 10 bases at V and 0 bases at J, with 19 bases between the two ends. The CDR3 sequence is CATRIPSTPSYEQYF. CDR3 DNA sequence: TGTGCCACTCGGATCCCCTCCACCCCCTCCTACGAGCAGTACTTC. Using reference TRBV28 and TRBJ2-7 for the parts outside the CDR3, the full variable domain is DVKVTQSSRYLVKRTGEKVFLECVQDMDHENMFWYRQDPGLGLRLIYFSYDVKMKEKGDIPEGYSVSREKKERFSLILESASTNQTSMYLCATRIPSTPSYEQYFGPGTRLTVT.

The rearrangement uses TRBV9 and TRBJ2-3; 9 nucleotides agree with TRBD2. This CDR3 spans 15 amino acids. V dropped 2 bases and J dropped 4; count of bases not matched to a gene: 5. Germline loops: CDR1 SGDLS, CDR2 YYNGEE. This CDR3 is CASSVSGSVSDTQYF. The CDR3 nucleotides read TGTGCCAGCAGCGTTAGCGGGAGCGTCTCAGATACGCAGTATTTT.

The J gene is TRBJ2-2, the V gene TRBV4-2, with no clear D. The CDR3 consists of 15 residues. Per germline, CDR1 LGHNA and CDR2 YNFKEQ. Deletions cut 0 bases from V and 3 bases from J, with 8 bases between. CDR3 nucleotide sequence: TGTGCCAGCAGCCAAGATCCAGGATACACCGGGGAGCTGTTTTTT. This sequence encodes CASSQDPGYTGELFF.

Here the CDR3 DNA reads TGTGCCAGCAGCTTAGGCCTAGCGGGGATATCTGAGCAGTTCTTC. Translating gives CASSLGLAGISEQFF. This chain joins TRBV5-4 and TRBJ2-1; 9 nucleotides line up with TRBD2. Germline V CDR1 and CDR2: SGHNT, YYREEE (reference sequence). The trim removed 2 bases at V and 9 bases at J, leaving 9 bases unmatched. The CDR3 extends over 15 amino acids.

Here the CDR3 DNA reads TGTGCCAGCAGCCCTCTCGGGGGCAGGGGGGGCTCCTACGAGCAGTACTTC. This encodes CASSPLGGRGGSYEQYF. V and J are TRBV4-2 and TRBJ2-7, with D possibly called TRBD1 or TRBD2 (7 bases each). Per germline, CDR1 LGHNA and CDR2 YNFKEQ. This CDR3 has 17 amino acids. Trimming took 4 bases from V and 0 from J, leaving 19 bases between them.

This clone was found once. The CDR3 loop is CASSRREGQETQYF. The CDR3 DNA reads TGTGCCAGTAGTCGGCGGGAGGGCCAGGAGACCCAGTACTTC. The chain has TRBV19 and TRBJ2-5, with 9 bases that match TRBD2. CDR1 is LNHDA, CDR2 SQIVND, per germline (reference sequence). V lost 5 bases to trimming and J lost 5 bases; unmatched junction nucleotides: 6. CDR3 size: 14 residues.

This clone was observed a single time. The chain combines TRBV5-6 with TRBJ2-7; D possibly matches TRBD1 or TRBD2 (5 bases each). Germline values: CDR1 SGHDT, CDR2 YYEEEE. The CDR3 spans 13 residues. Deletions cut 1 base from V and 7 bases from J, with 12 bases between. The CDR3: CASSLYGAGEQYF. CDR3 DNA sequence: TGTGCCAGCAGCTTGTACGGGGCTGGGGAGCAGTACTTC.